The rows below give T cell receptor beta chains drawn from one sample of a study of CD8+CD57+ T cells in acquired aplastic anemia. In TCRdb, the reads were re-called with MiXCR into one record per CDR3 protein. The sample includes about 190,000 distinct CDR3 sequences, less than 65% of them seen just once. Source material: sorted CD4+, CD8+, or CD8+CD57+ T cells (not recorded which) from PBMCs. The source of these receptors is a human donor in good health, serving as a control. CDR3s leave out the opening cysteine and the closing phenylalanine or tryptophan.

>TRBV24-1|TRBJ2-1
ATSTSVGYNEQF
>TRBV7-8|TRBJ1-6
ASSRMEPGTPLH
>TRBV7-9|TRBJ2-7
ASSPTGDPRDEQY
>TRBV7-2|TRBJ2-5
ASSPVWWTQETQY
>TRBV27|TRBJ1-1
ASSFGTVGNTEAF
>TRBV2|TRBJ2-1
ASSGGEFNEQF
>TRBV10-3|TRBJ1-1
AISGRDTEAF
>TRBV15|TRBJ2-3
ATSIGQSTDTQY
>TRBV25-1|TRBJ1-2
ASSEYIRAGGENGYT
>TRBV15|TRBJ2-5
ATSNRLSLAETQY
>TRBV5-6|TRBJ1-6
ASSVRQGYNSPLH
>TRBV20-1|TRBJ1-2
SVRRDRANGYT
>TRBV25-1|TRBJ1-6
ASSYGQGPSPLH
>TRBV12-3/TRBV12-4|TRBJ2-3
ASSFRQGAADTQY
>TRBV6-1|TRBJ1-2
ASSESRENYGYT
>TRBV7-3|TRBJ2-1
ASSRTANNEQF
>TRBV7-2|TRBJ2-5
ASSLQDRGQETQY
>TRBV2|TRBJ1-5
ASSEGNGQPQH